Below are 8 T cell receptor beta chains sequenced from a single sample in a study of T cell responses to AZD1222 COVID-19 vaccine. The assay was immunoSEQ multiplex PCR, and TCRdb's table has in-frame clones only and misses some. The profile shows about 83,000 clones, more than 70% of them singletons. The specimen was peripheral blood, collected on day 0 of AZD1222 vaccination. All receptors come from an adult in good health.

CDR3 in DNA: TGTGCCAGCAGCCAATACAGGGGAGGGTTGATCACTGAAGCTTTCTTT. Residues: CASSQYRGGLITEAFF. The chain couples TRBV3-1 (or the pseudogene TRBV3-2) to TRBJ1-1; 7 nucleotides line up with TRBD1. This CDR3 comprises 16 residues. Germline assignment: CDR1 LGHDT and CDR2 YNNKEL (reference sequence). Unmatched junction bases numbered 10, after V lost 2 bases and J lost 4 bases.

The chain has TRBV5-1 and TRBJ2-3; D might be TRBD2 (5 bases). Trimming took 1 base from V and 5 from J, leaving 11 bases between them. The CDR3 runs to 14 residues. CDR1 is SGHRS and CDR2 is YFSETQ in the germline V gene. As DNA, the CDR3 is TGCGCCAGCAGCTTGAGGAGCGGTGGAGATACGCAGTATTTT. Amino acids: CASSLRSGGDTQYF.

This clone was seen a few times. DNA of the CDR3: TGTGCCTGGAGCTTCGGGACAGGGAACAATCAGCCCCAGCATTTT. Amino acids: CAWSFGTGNNQPQHF. The V call is TRBV30, the J call TRBJ1-5; 9 bases agree with TRBD1. This CDR3 comprises 15 residues. V dropped 3 bases and J dropped 3; count of bases not matched to a gene: 6. Germline V CDR1 and CDR2: GTSNPN, SVGIG (reference sequence).

The rearrangement joins TRBV7-2 to TRBJ2-1; D is possibly TRBD2 (5 bases). V gave up 3 bases and J gave up 6 bases, with 15 bases separating them. The CDR3 runs 15 residues. CDR1 is SGHTA, CDR2 FQGNSA, per germline. The CDR3 is CASSFRLASPNEQFF. The CDR3 nucleotides read TGTGCCAGCAGCTTTCGGTTAGCTAGCCCCAATGAGCAGTTCTTC. Filled out from reference TRBV7-2 and TRBJ2-1, the complete variable domain reads GAGVSQSPSNKVTEKGKDVELRCDPISGHTALYWYRQSLGQGLEFLIYFQGNSAPDKSGLPSDRFSAERTGGSVSTLTIQRTQQEDSAVYLCASSFRLASPNEQFFGPGTRLTVL.

V and J are TRBV4-1 and TRBJ1-1, with no clear D. This CDR3 is 17 amino acids long. The V gene lost 4 bases and the J gene lost 0 bases, with 18 bases spanning the gap. CDR1 and CDR2 (germline): MGHRA, YSYEKL. The CDR3 sequence: CASSPKPPENMNTEAFF. The DNA for the CDR3 is TGCGCCAGCAGCCCAAAACCCCCGGAGAACATGAACACTGAAGCTTTCTTT.

V is TRBV27 and J is TRBJ2-2; TRBD2 matches 13 bases. The CDR3 spans 19 residues. V shed 2 bases, J shed 5 bases, and the junction held 11 bases outside the gene matches. Germline values: CDR1 MNHEY, CDR2 SMNVEV (reference sequence). The CDR3 loop reads CASSLTPGLAGRETGELFF. CDR3 bases: TGTGCCAGCAGTTTAACACCGGGACTAGCGGGACGGGAGACCGGGGAGCTGTTTTTT.

This clone was counted once. The chain joins TRBV5-1 to TRBJ1-3, with D unresolved. Germline V CDR1 and CDR2: SGHRS, YFSETQ. V was trimmed by 0 bases and J by 0 bases, leaving 22 bases between them. The CDR3 has 20 residues. The CDR3 sequence: CASSLAGAETPISSGNTIYF. CDR3 DNA sequence: TGCGCCAGCAGCTTGGCCGGTGCTGAGACTCCGATCAGCTCTGGAAACACCATATATTTT.

This clone occurred once. The genes are TRBV10-3 and TRBJ2-1; the match to TRBD2 covers 8 bases. This CDR3 is built from 14 residues. Germline CDR1 is ENHRY and CDR2 is SYGVKD. Unmatched junction bases numbered 11, after V lost 10 bases and J lost 6 bases. CDR3 DNA: TGTGCCACCCTAGTTCGGGAGGGTCCCAATGAGCAGTTCTTC. It is translated as CATLVREGPNEQFF.